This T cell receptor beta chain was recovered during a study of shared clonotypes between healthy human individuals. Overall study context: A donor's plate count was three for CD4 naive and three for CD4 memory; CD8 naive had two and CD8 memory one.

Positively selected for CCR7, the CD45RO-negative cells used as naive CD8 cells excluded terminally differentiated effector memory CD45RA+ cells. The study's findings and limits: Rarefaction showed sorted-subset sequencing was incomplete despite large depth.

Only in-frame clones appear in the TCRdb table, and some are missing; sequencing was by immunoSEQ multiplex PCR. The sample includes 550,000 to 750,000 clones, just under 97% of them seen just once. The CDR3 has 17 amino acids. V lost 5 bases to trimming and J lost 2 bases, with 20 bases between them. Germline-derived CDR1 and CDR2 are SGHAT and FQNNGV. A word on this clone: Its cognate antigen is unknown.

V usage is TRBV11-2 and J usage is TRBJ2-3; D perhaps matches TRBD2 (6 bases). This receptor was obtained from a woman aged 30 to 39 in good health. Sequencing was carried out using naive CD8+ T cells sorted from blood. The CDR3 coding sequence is TGTGCCAGCAGCCCACGGACTAATCGTGACTACACAGATACGCAGTATTTT. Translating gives CASSPRTNRDYTDTQYF.